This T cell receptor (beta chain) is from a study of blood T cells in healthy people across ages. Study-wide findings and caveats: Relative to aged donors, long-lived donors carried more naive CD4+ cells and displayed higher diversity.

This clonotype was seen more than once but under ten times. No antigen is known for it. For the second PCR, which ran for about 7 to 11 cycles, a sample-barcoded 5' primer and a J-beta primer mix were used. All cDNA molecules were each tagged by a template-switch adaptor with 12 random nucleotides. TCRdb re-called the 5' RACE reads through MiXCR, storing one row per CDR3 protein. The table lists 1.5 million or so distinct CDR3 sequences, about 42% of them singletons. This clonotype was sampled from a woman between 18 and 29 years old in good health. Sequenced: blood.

CDR3 amino acids: CASSGLSRTEAFF. The CDR3 DNA reads as TGTGCCAGCAGCGGTTTAAGTAGGACTGAAGCTTTCTTT. The gene calls are TRBV7-2 and TRBJ1-1; D is uncertain. V was cut by 5 bases and J by 5 bases, with 12 bases left in between. The germline V gene encodes CDR1 SGHTA and CDR2 FQGNSA. There are 13 residues in the CDR3. The full variable domain, rest sourced from reference TRBV7-2 and TRBJ1-1, is GAGVSQSPSNKVTEKGKDVELRCDPISGHTALYWYRQSLGQGLEFLIYFQGNSAPDKSGLPSDRFSAERTGGSVSTLTIQRTQQEDSAVYLCASSGLSRTEAFFGQGTRLTVV.